A single sample gave rise to the 5 T cell receptor beta chains below, sequenced in a study of T cell responses to AZD1222 COVID-19 vaccine. Here immunoSEQ multiplex PCR was the method, and the copy in TCRdb shows in-frame clones only, minus some. Of roughly 200,000 clones detected, around 94% appear once; the ten largest clones hold 1.5% to 2%. Sequences were derived from peripheral blood, sampled 28 days after the second dose of the MenACWY control vaccine. These receptors came from an adult who received the MenACWY meningococcal vaccine as a control.

This sequence joins TRBV2 and TRBJ2-7, with D unclear. The V end lost 7 bases, the J end lost 0 bases, and 10 bases lay between the germline ends. CDR3 size: 13 residues. CDR1 and CDR2 (germline): SNHLY, FYNNEI. The CDR3 DNA reads as TGTGCCAGCATCTGGACCTACTCCTACGAGCAGTACTTC. This sequence encodes CASIWTYSYEQYF.

The V call is TRBV18, the J call TRBJ2-1, with D perhaps matching TRBD1 (6 bases). CDR1 is KGHSH, CDR2 LQKENI, per germline. The CDR3 runs to 15 residues. Trimming shortened V by 3 bases and J by 9 bases, and 18 bases separated the two germline ends. The CDR3 loop is CASSPGSGTRSEQFF. The CDR3 bases are TGTGCCAGCTCACCTGGTTCCGGGACAAGGAGTGAGCAGTTCTTC.

V and J are TRBV28 and TRBJ1-1, with D unclear. Germline V gene data show CDR1 as MDHEN and CDR2 as SYDVKM. The CDR3 spans 15 residues. With 4 bases removed from V and 11 bases from J, the gap between germline ends came to 23 bases. CDR3 DNA sequence: TGTGCCAGCAGTTCGGGGTGGGCAACCCAATTAGTCGCTTTCTTT. Residues: CASSSGWATQLVAFF. The complete variable domain, with remaining parts taken from reference TRBV28 and TRBJ1-1, reads DVKVTQSSRYLVKRTGEKVFLECVQDMDHENMFWYRQDPGLGLRLIYFSYDVKMKEKGDIPEGYSVSREKKERFSLILESASTNQTSMYLCASSSGWATQLVAFFGQGTRLTVV.

The V and J genes are TRBV7-3 and TRBJ2-3, with 7 bases identical to TRBD1. After removal of 5 bases from V and 1 base from J, the junction contained 9 bases not matched to a gene. This CDR3 contains 16 residues. Looked up from germline, CDR1 is SGHTA and CDR2 is FQGTGA. For the CDR3, the DNA is TGTGCCAGCAGCGCCCGGACAGGCGGCGGCACAGATACGCAGTATTTT. It specifies CASSARTGGGTDTQYF. The entire variable domain, with the rest obtained from reference TRBV7-3 and TRBJ2-3, is as follows: GAGVSQTPSNKVTEKGKYVELRCDPISGHTALYWYRQSLGQGPEFLIYFQGTGAADDSGLPNDRFFAVRPEGSVSTLKIQRTERGDSAVYLCASSARTGGGTDTQYFGPGTRLTVL.

This clone was seen just once. The V and J genes are TRBV27 and TRBJ1-5, with 7 bases that match TRBD1. V was pared by 5 bases and J by 6 bases, with 10 bases of the junction left unmatched. Germline CDR1 reads MNHEY; CDR2 reads SMNVEV (reference sequence). The CDR3 length is 15 residues. Written as DNA, the CDR3 is TGTGCCAGCAGTAACAGGGGTCGGGGGGGTCAGCCCCAGCATTTT. Translating gives CASSNRGRGGQPQHF.